The 13 T cell receptor beta chains reported below all come from one sample, sequenced in a study of cytomegalovirus exposure and HLA in healthy donors. The PCR ran on 60 Vbeta and 13 Jbeta primers. Profiled with immunoSEQ multiplex PCR; TCRdb holds only in-frame clones, not every one. The sample includes about 180,000 clones, around three quarters of them seen just once. Sequences were obtained from PBMCs. These receptors were obtained from a man between 40 and 49 years old in good health and CMV-seronegative.

This chain connects TRBV4-1 to TRBJ1-1, with D possibly being TRBD1 (6 bases). This CDR3 has 16 amino acids. CDR1 is MGHRA, CDR2 YSYEKL, per germline. Trimming shortened V by 0 bases and J by 4 bases, and 15 bases separated the two germline ends. The CDR3 coding sequence is TGCGCCAGCAGCCAAGAGCGGGGGGCATTACTCACTGAAGCTTTCTTT. Protein: CASSQERGALLTEAFF.

The rearrangement joins TRBV6-1 to TRBJ2-5; the D gene is possibly TRBD1 (6 bases). The assigned J gene may be wrong: the sequence end matches TRBJ2-7 better. Germline lookup yields CDR1 MNHNS and CDR2 SASEGT. The CDR3 has 14 amino acids. CDR3 DNA: TGTGCCAGCAGTTTAACAGGGATGTTCTACGAGCAGTACTTC. Its translation: CASSLTGMFYEQYF.

This chain joins TRBV10-3 and TRBJ1-1; maybe TRBD1 (5 bases). The CDR3 extends over 11 amino acids. The germline V and J ends were trimmed by 11 bases and 4 bases, with 11 bases remaining between them. The V gene's germline CDR1 is ENHRY and CDR2 SYGVKD. The CDR3 sequence is CAGGGTTEAFF. CDR3 DNA: TGTGCCGGTGGGGGGACCACTGAAGCTTTCTTT.

As concerns this clone: Other DNA sequences in this specimen translate into the identical CDR3. The rearrangement links TRBV21-1 to TRBJ2-7; no DNA check was done on the table's D call, TRBD2. TRBV21-1 is given as a pseudogene. The CDR3 consists of 14 residues. In DNA, the CDR3 is TGTGCCAGCAGCAATATGGCGGATGGCCACGAGCAGTACTTC. This codes for CASSNMADGHEQYF.

The chain recombines TRBV7-9 with TRBJ2-1, with 10 bases matching TRBD2. The germline V gene has CDR1 SEHNR and CDR2 FQNEAQ (reference sequence). J lost 6 bases, V lost 5 bases, and 7 bases had no gene match. The CDR3 loop spans 15 amino acids. DNA of the CDR3: TGTGCCAGCAGCCTGGCTAGCGGGAGAGGCAATGAGCAGTTCTTC. Translated, it gives CASSLASGRGNEQFF.

J is TRBJ2-5 and V is TRBV7-7; a possible D gene is TRBD1 (6 bases). The CDR3 sequence is 13 residues long. Germline V gene lookup returns CDR1 SSHAT and CDR2 FNYEAQ (reference sequence). Deletions cut 5 bases from V and 3 bases from J, with 10 bases between. The CDR3 loop reads CASSADRKETQYF. The CDR3 nucleotides read TGTGCCAGCAGCGCGGACAGAAAAGAGACCCAGTACTTC.

The chain employs TRBV7-6 and TRBJ1-2; no clear D. V was cut by 1 base and J by 2 bases, with 8 bases left in between. CDR3 length: 14 residues. Germline lookup yields CDR1 SGHVS and CDR2 FNYEAQ. Here the CDR3 DNA reads TGTGCCAGCAGCTTAGACGCCGGGAACTATGGCTACACCTTC. Amino acids: CASSLDAGNYGYTF.

The rearrangement links TRBV30 to TRBJ1-1, with TRBD1 as a possible D gene (6 bases). Germline V gives CDR1 GTSNPN, CDR2 SVGIG (reference sequence). This CDR3 has 14 residues. V gave up 0 bases and J gave up 4 bases, with 12 bases separating them. CDR3 nucleotide sequence: TGTGCCTGGAGTGTACTTTTAGGGGGCACTGAAGCTTTCTTT. Amino acid sequence: CAWSVLLGGTEAFF.

This clone has a single count. This chain links TRBV27 with TRBJ1-2; TRBD1 might be the D (5 bases). V was shortened by 10 bases and J by 6 bases, with 12 bases between the two germline ends. The CDR3 is 11 amino acids. From germline, CDR1 is MNHEY and CDR2 SMNVEV (reference sequence). CDR3 protein: CAIKTGDGYTF. CDR3 DNA sequence: TGTGCCATCAAGACGGGGGATGGCTACACCTTC.

The chain employs TRBV14 and TRBJ2-7; 7 bases match TRBD1. With V trimmed by 4 bases and J by 2 bases, 5 bases remained unmatched. The germline V gene has CDR1 SGHDN and CDR2 FVKESK. The CDR3 is made up of 14 amino acids. The CDR3 DNA is TGTGCCAGCAGCCGGACAGGACTCACCTACGAGCAGTACTTC. Its protein is CASSRTGLTYEQYF.

This clone was observed a single time. The chain combines TRBV11-2 with TRBJ1-4, with 7 bases aligning to TRBD1. This CDR3 has 17 residues. V gave up 5 bases and J gave up 2 bases; unmatched junction bases: 11. Germline V gives CDR1 SGHAT, CDR2 FQNNGV. CDR3 DNA sequence: TGTGCCAGCAGCCTTTTGAGGGGGCAAGGGACTAATGAAAAACTGTTTTTT. Translating gives CASSLLRGQGTNEKLFF.

V gene TRBV10-1 combines with J gene TRBJ2-3; D unresolved. V was trimmed by 0 bases and J by 4 bases, leaving 11 bases between them. The CDR3 totals 15 residues. The germline V gene encodes CDR1 WNHNN and CDR2 SYGVQD (reference sequence). CDR3 region: CASSESGVRADTQYF. The CDR3 DNA follows: TGCGCCAGCAGTGAGTCGGGTGTACGGGCAGATACGCAGTATTTT.

V gene TRBV7-9 combines with J gene TRBJ2-1, with D maybe TRBD2 (6 bases). The CDR3 extends over 15 amino acids. In germline, CDR1 is SEHNR, CDR2 FQNEAQ (reference sequence). V lost 7 bases to trimming and J lost 9 bases, with 22 bases between them. The CDR3 here is CASNPSGGTRGEQFF. CDR3 bases: TGTGCCAGCAACCCCAGCGGCGGGACGAGAGGTGAGCAGTTCTTC.